The present TCR beta chain was sequenced within a study of T cell responses to AZD1222 COVID-19 vaccine. Points from the study as a whole: Among vaccine-associated CD4 TCRs, coverage spanned spike, with dominance at 160-218 and 743-854. Epitopes outside B.1.351 and B.1.1.7 mutated regions reportedly drew nearly half of spike TCRs. A rise in Spike-specific TCR breadth and depth followed two AZD1222 doses.

About this clone: What it binds is not known.

Assay: immunoSEQ multiplex PCR; the TCRdb copy retains only in-frame clones and omits some. Of approximately 130,000 clones listed, more than 80% are singletons. The CDR3 consists of 11 residues. V shed 6 bases and J shed 3 bases, with 9 bases lying between them. Per the germline V gene, CDR1 is SQVTM and CDR2 is ANQGSEA. This sequence originates from an adult in good health. Sample: peripheral blood, taken on day 0 of AZD1222 vaccination. The chain employs TRBV29-1 and TRBJ2-7, with TRBD1 as a possible D gene (6 bases). The CDR3 sequence is CSVETGYEQYF. For the CDR3, the DNA is TGCAGCGTGGAGACAGGCTACGAGCAGTACTTC.